The clone carrying this TCR beta chain was recorded at least ten times. No antigen is known for it. The data originate from a study of post-analysis software for immune sequencing data. Across the study: Several disease courses (relapsing-remitting, secondary progressive and progressive-relapsing) of multiple sclerosis were included. Findings and limits, study-wide: Controls showed significantly higher normalized Chao1 diversity than did multiple sclerosis patients. TRBV5-6, TRBV5-1 and TRBV20-1 belonged to a set of about five TRBV segments that were more frequent in patients than controls.

The CDR3 contains 14 residues. Trimming took 5 bases from V and 3 from J, leaving 11 bases between them. Germline assignment: CDR1 SEHNR and CDR2 FQNEAQ (reference sequence). Presence of unique molecular identifiers characterized the TCR beta cDNA libraries. T cells numbering 1 to 10 million yielded 450,000 to 500,000 cDNA molecules. MiXCR, applied by TCRdb to the PCR reads, yields one record per CDR3 protein. The data show a few hundred thousand distinct CDR3 sequences, 35% to 40% seen once. Sample: blood. The receptor was isolated from a girl aged 10 to 17 with multiple sclerosis. J is TRBJ1-5 and V is TRBV7-9; D gene unclear. CDR3 coding DNA: TGTGCCAGCAGCACGGCCGGGTCCAATCAGCCCCAGCATTTT. Protein: CASSTAGSNQPQHF. The variable domain in full, with the rest retrieved from reference TRBV7-9 and TRBJ1-5, is DTGVSQNPRHKITKRGQNVTFRCDPISEHNRLYWYRQTLGQGPEFLTYFQNEAQLEKSRLLSDRFSAERPKGSFSTLEIQRTEQGDSAMYLCASSTAGSNQPQHFGDGTRLSIL.